This T cell receptor beta chain was sequenced during a study of T-cell reconstitution after alpha-beta-depleted transplantation in children. TCRbeta library construction was performed incorporating unique molecular identifiers. TCRdb itself ran the PCR reads through MiXCR, one entry per CDR3 protein. Here the sample spans some 590,000 distinct CDR3 sequences, 8% to 11% being singletons. The germline V gene encodes CDR1 DFQATT and CDR2 SNEGSKA (reference sequence). Trimming took 3 bases from V and 0 from J, leaving 13 bases between them. The CDR3 is made up of 15 amino acids. A few counts support this clonotype.

Sequencing used PBMCs from the stem cell graft donor, obtained from the stem cell graft. This TCR derives from a human donor who donated a stem cell graft to a child with acute myeloid leukemia. This chain connects TRBV20-1 to TRBJ2-3, with unresolved D. This CDR3 is CSASRSAGSTDTQYF. CDR3 DNA sequence: TGCAGTGCTAGTCGTTCTGCAGGTAGCACAGATACGCAGTATTTT.